The T cell receptor beta chain described here comes from a study of blood T cell repertoires in COVID-19. The germline CDR1 and CDR2 sequences are MDHEN and SYDVKM. The CDR3 length is 12 residues. The V segment lost 5 bases and the J segment 4 bases; nucleotides outside the gene matches: 1. Generated by immunoSEQ multiplex PCR, the TCRdb table keeps only in-frame clones and is missing some. Seen here are about 250,000 clones, approximately 90% observed once, and the top ten hold around 3%. The chain recombines TRBV28 with TRBJ1-2; 7 nucleotides line up with TRBD1. The receptor was isolated from a woman between 50 and 59 years old who had recovered from COVID-19. Sequencing input: PBMCs or T cells enriched from blood (not recorded which). CDR3 sequence (DNA): TGTGCCAGCAGTGGGGACAGCTATGGCTACACCTTC. Its protein is CASSGDSYGYTF.